The T cell receptor beta chain under discussion was sequenced for a study of T-cell memory formation after mild COVID-19. Study-wide results and limits: A second wave expanding day 15 to 37 was CD4+-biased; contracting clones were balanced.

Trimming left V 4 bases short and J 5 bases short, with 6 bases between. The CDR3 runs 11 residues. TCRdb independently ran MiXCR on the 5' RACE reads; one entry per CDR3 protein. The repertoire holds 350,000 to 500,000 distinct CDR3 sequences, with about 19% as singletons. This clonotype was counted between two and nine times. The target antigen is unknown. This sequence originates from an adult woman who had mild COVID-19 (a few samples of this study predate the infection). Cell type and time point are not known. This chain uses TRBV12-3 or TRBV12-4 with TRBJ2-7; the D is unclear. Sequenced material: PBMCs or a T cell subset sorted from them (not recorded which). In DNA form, the CDR3 reads TGTGCCAGCAGTTCGTATAACGAGCAGTACTTC. Translated, it gives CASSSYNEQYF.